These T cell receptor beta chains were read from a single sample in a study of T cell repertoires in cytomegalovirus infection. TCRdb itself ran the reads through MiXCR, one entry per CDR3 protein. The sample lists some 480,000 distinct CDR3 sequences, more than 30% occurring once. The antigens these receptors bind are not known. The material was cultured PBMCs, obtained from culture after CMV antigen stimulation. Every receptor here comes from a human donor in good health (CMV status not recorded). Some clones in this sample may be carry-over from other donors' samples. CDR3s include the opening cysteine and the closing phenylalanine or tryptophan.

CDR3 protein: CAISQGMGNQPQHF
J gene: TRBJ1-5
V gene: TRBV10-3

CDR3 protein: CASRKDSNTEAFF
J gene: TRBJ1-1
V gene: TRBV19

CDR3 protein: CASSPSGFDWYNEQFF
J gene: TRBJ2-1
V gene: TRBV11-3

CDR3 protein: CASSFTVTGELFF
J gene: TRBJ2-2
V gene: TRBV7-6

CDR3 protein: CASSLGTSGGETQYF
J gene: TRBJ2-5
V gene: TRBV7-9

CDR3 protein: CASSWRTASTDTQYF
J gene: TRBJ2-3
V gene: TRBV7-9

CDR3 protein: CASSTGTVNQETQYF
J gene: TRBJ2-5
V gene: TRBV7-9

CDR3 protein: CASSLGTGREPQHF
J gene: TRBJ1-5
V gene: TRBV7-9

CDR3 protein: CASSPRAGGNEQFF
J gene: TRBJ2-1
V gene: TRBV7-8

CDR3 protein: CASSAPGTGGYNEQFF
J gene: TRBJ2-1
V gene: TRBV6-2/TRBV6-3

CDR3 protein: CASSWGGGETQYF
J gene: TRBJ2-5
V gene: TRBV7-7

CDR3 protein: CSVESSGNTIYF
J gene: TRBJ1-3
V gene: TRBV29-1

CDR3 protein: CASSLFSRGVAKNIQYF
J gene: TRBJ2-4
V gene: TRBV7-2